One and the same sample provided the 20 T cell receptor beta chains below, sequenced in a study of blood T cell repertoires in COVID-19. Method: immunoSEQ multiplex PCR; TCRdb's copy keeps in-frame clones and lacks some. Of around 220,000 clones listed, 86% are singletons. Sequenced material: peripheral blood. All receptors derive from a woman in her forties or fifties with COVID-19, enrolled during active disease.

The J gene is TRBJ2-1, the V gene TRBV7-2; 10 bases map to TRBD1. Unmatched junction bases numbered 5, after V lost 5 bases and J lost 10 bases. The V gene's germline CDR1 is SGHTA and CDR2 FQGNSA. The CDR3 extends over 13 amino acids. The CDR3 DNA is TGTGCCAGCAGCCTCGACAGGGGGCAAGAGCAGTTCTTC. Translating it yields CASSLDRGQEQFF.

V usage is TRBV18 and J usage is TRBJ1-6; 7 bases map to TRBD1. Germline CDR1 and CDR2: KGHSH and LQKENI. The V segment lost 2 bases and the J segment 10 bases; nucleotides outside the gene matches: 8. The CDR3 has 15 residues. CDR3 sequence: CASSPFEGAGSPLHF. CDR3 coding DNA: TGTGCCAGCTCACCATTTGAGGGGGCGGGCTCACCCCTCCACTTT.

This chain uses TRBV28 with TRBJ2-3, with 9 nucleotides matching TRBD1. CDR1 is MDHEN, CDR2 SYDVKM, per germline. CDR3 size: 18 residues. V was pared by 4 bases and J by 1 base, with 12 bases of the junction left unmatched. Written as DNA, the CDR3 is TGTGCCAGCAGTTCTCCAAAAGCCGGGACAGGGCGCACAGATACGCAGTATTTT. This translates into CASSSPKAGTGRTDTQYF.

The rearrangement links TRBV10-3 to TRBJ1-5; 8 positions agree with TRBD1. Unmatched junction bases numbered 3, after V lost 2 bases and J lost 6 bases. This CDR3 spans 14 amino acids. Germline loops: CDR1 ENHRY, CDR2 SYGVKD. The CDR3 protein is CAISEDRGGQPQHF. CDR3 nucleotides: TGTGCCATCAGTGAGGACAGGGGCGGTCAGCCCCAGCATTTT.

V usage is TRBV11-3 and J usage is TRBJ2-1; 8 bases align to TRBD2. V lost 5 bases to trimming and J lost 8 bases; unmatched junction nucleotides: 11. Germline V CDR1 and CDR2: SGHNT, YENEEA. The CDR3 spans 15 residues. The CDR3 DNA reads TGTGCCAGCAGCCCCCGGGGGGGGGAAAGGGATGAGCAGTTCTTC. Its protein is CASSPRGGERDEQFF.

The rearrangement uses TRBV12-3 or TRBV12-4 and TRBJ2-5; unclear D gene. The germline V and J ends were trimmed by 3 bases and 2 bases, with 7 bases remaining between them. This CDR3 has 13 residues. The CDR3 DNA sequence: TGTGCCAGCAGTTTGAACAGACAAGAGACCCAGTACTTC. Protein product: CASSLNRQETQYF.

This chain connects TRBV12-3 or TRBV12-4 to TRBJ1-2; maybe TRBD1 (6 bases). CDR3 size: 12 residues. Trimming removed 6 bases from V and 4 bases from J, with 9 bases in between. The CDR3, as DNA: TGTGCCAGCAGCTGGGACATCTATGGCTACACCTTC. Translation gives CASSWDIYGYTF.

There are a few counts of this clone. The V and J genes are TRBV6-5 and TRBJ1-5; tentatively, D is TRBD1 (5 bases). The germline gives CDR1 MNHEY, CDR2 SVGAGI. The CDR3 spans 15 residues. V was trimmed by 7 bases and J by 3 bases, leaving 16 bases between them. In DNA, the CDR3 is TGTGCCAGCACATCAGGGAACAGCCCCAATCAGCCCCAGCATTTT. Its translation: CASTSGNSPNQPQHF.

CDR3 coding DNA: TGTGCCAGCAGCTTAGAACCCGTACTGGAGGAAAAACTGTTTTTT. Protein sequence: CASSLEPVLEEKLFF. The chain couples TRBV7-8 to TRBJ1-4; D gene uncertain. The CDR3 has 15 residues. V lost 1 base, J lost 8 bases, and 14 bases lay in between. CDR1 and CDR2 (germline): SGHVS, FQNEAQ.

J is TRBJ2-2 and V is TRBV6-1; D is perhaps TRBD1 (6 bases). V gave up 3 bases and J gave up 4 bases, with 18 bases separating them. Per germline, CDR1 MNHNS and CDR2 SASEGT. This CDR3 region has 17 residues. The CDR3 protein is CASSDPPGTFTTGELFF. Here the CDR3 DNA reads TGTGCCAGCAGTGACCCCCCCGGGACATTCACCACCGGGGAGCTGTTTTTT.

The V gene is TRBV5-1, the J gene TRBJ1-1; no clear D. The CDR3 length is 15 residues. The V gene's germline CDR1 is SGHRS and CDR2 YFSETQ. V shed 3 bases and J shed 1 base, with 13 bases lying between them. CDR3 in amino acids: CASSSRTATNTEAFF. The DNA for the CDR3 is TGCGCCAGCAGCTCCAGGACTGCCACGAACACTGAAGCTTTCTTT.

The chain carries TRBV5-1 and TRBJ2-3; D is possibly TRBD2 (6 bases). The CDR3 runs 16 residues. Germline CDR1 reads SGHRS; CDR2 reads YFSETQ. The V end lost 0 bases, the J end lost 3 bases, and 14 bases lay between the germline ends. The CDR3 loop is CASSLEGSGATDTQYF. CDR3 DNA sequence: TGCGCCAGCAGCTTGGAGGGATCGGGAGCAACAGATACGCAGTATTTT.

The J gene is TRBJ2-7, the V gene TRBV27; perhaps TRBD2 as D (6 bases). Trimming removed 3 bases at V and 3 bases at J, with 24 bases between. Germline CDR1 is MNHEY and CDR2 is SMNVEV (reference sequence). CDR3 length: 18 residues. This CDR3 reads CASSFSGGAFQIHYEQYF. CDR3 nucleotide sequence: TGTGCCAGCAGTTTTTCAGGAGGGGCCTTCCAAATCCACTACGAGCAGTACTTC.

The genes are TRBV3-1 (or the pseudogene TRBV3-2) and TRBJ2-7; 12 nucleotides line up with TRBD1. The germline V gene encodes CDR1 LGHDT and CDR2 YNNKEL (reference sequence). J gave up 4 bases and V 4 bases, and 8 bases lay outside the gene matches. The CDR3 runs to 16 residues. CDR3 amino acids: CASSPSRDRGPYEQYF. CDR3 bases: TGTGCCAGCAGCCCCTCCCGGGACAGGGGGCCGTACGAGCAGTACTTC.

V usage is TRBV14 and J usage is TRBJ2-1, with 10 bases aligning to TRBD1. Trimming removed 4 bases from V and 7 bases from J; junction bases left unmatched: 7. This CDR3 has 15 amino acids. From germline, CDR1 is SGHDN and CDR2 FVKESK. CDR3 region: CASSLKTGGLNEQFF. DNA for the CDR3: TGTGCCAGCAGCCTAAAGACAGGGGGCCTTAATGAGCAGTTCTTC. Filled out from reference TRBV14 and TRBJ2-1, the complete variable domain reads EAGVTQFPSHSVIEKGQTVTLRCDPISGHDNLYWYRRVMGKEIKFLLHFVKESKQDESGMPNNRFLAERTGGTYSTLKVQPAELEDSGVYFCASSLKTGGLNEQFFGPGTRLTVL.

This clone was found a few times. The J gene is TRBJ1-5, the V gene TRBV18; 10 nucleotides match TRBD1. The CDR3 covers 16 residues. CDR1 is KGHSH and CDR2 is LQKENI in the germline V gene. With 6 bases clipped from V and 6 bases from J, the junction kept 11 bases outside the gene matches. CDR3 DNA sequence: TGTGCCAGCTCCCGAAGGACAGGGGGGACGGTTCAGCCCCAGCATTTT. Amino acids: CASSRRTGGTVQPQHF.

This clone was counted only a few times. The chain combines TRBV14 with TRBJ2-1, with TRBD1 matching over 8 bases. This CDR3 has 15 amino acids. In germline, CDR1 is SGHDN, CDR2 FVKESK. J was trimmed by 4 bases and V by 4 bases; bases with no gene match: 6. CDR3 nucleotides: TGTGCCAGCAGCCGGCAGACAGGGGTGTACAATGAGCAGTTCTTC. Residues: CASSRQTGVYNEQFF.

The gene calls are TRBV27 and TRBJ1-1, with D unresolved. The CDR3 extends over 9 amino acids. With 5 bases removed from V and 10 bases from J, the gap between germline ends came to 5 bases. Germline CDR1 and CDR2: MNHEY and SMNVEV (reference sequence). CDR3 sequence reads: CASSIRAFF. CDR3 bases: TGTGCCAGCAGTATCAGAGCTTTCTTT.

The chain links TRBV29-1 to TRBJ2-5; 8 nucleotides match TRBD2. With 1 base clipped from V and 3 bases from J, the junction kept 4 bases outside the gene matches. Germline CDR1 reads SQVTM; CDR2 reads ANQGSEA. This CDR3 comprises 14 residues. CDR3 sequence: CSVEGGGYKETQYF. CDR3 DNA: TGCAGCGTTGAAGGCGGGGGGTATAAAGAGACCCAGTACTTC. Looking up the rest from reference TRBV29-1 and TRBJ2-5 gives the full variable domain: SAVISQKPSRDICQRGTSLTIQCQVDSQVTMMFWYRQQPGQSLTLIATANQGSEATYESGFVIDKFPISRPNLTFSTLTVSNMSPEDSSIYLCSVEGGGYKETQYFGPGTRLLVL.

The gene calls are TRBV15 and TRBJ2-7; possible D gene TRBD1, 5 bases. CDR1 and CDR2 (germline): LNHNV, YYDKDF (reference sequence). The germline V and J ends were trimmed by 0 bases and 1 base, with 7 bases remaining between them. The CDR3 has 14 amino acids. CDR3 amino acids: CATSRDRVSYEQYV. DNA of the CDR3: TGTGCCACCAGCAGAGACAGGGTTTCCTACGAGCAGTACGTC.